One T cell receptor beta chain is described in this entry. This sample is part of a study of cytomegalovirus exposure and HLA in healthy donors. In germline, CDR1 is KGHSH, CDR2 LQKENI. Trimming left V 3 bases short and J 3 bases short, with 11 bases between. The CDR3 extends over 14 amino acids. Primers included in the PCR were 60 Vbeta and 13 Jbeta primers. Measured with immunoSEQ multiplex PCR; TCRdb has only the in-frame clones, and not every one. This repertoire includes about 160,000 clones. The sequenced sample consisted of PBMCs. The chain is built from TRBV18 and TRBJ1-2; D perhaps matches TRBD1 (6 bases). The TCR was taken from a man between 25 and 39 years old in good health and CMV-seronegative. The CDR3 sequence: CASSPNRVDYGYTF. CDR3 in DNA: TGTGCCAGCTCACCTAACAGGGTGGACTATGGCTACACCTTC. Filled out from reference TRBV18 and TRBJ1-2, the complete variable domain reads NAGVMQNPRHLVRRRGQEARLRCSPMKGHSHVYWYRQLPEEGLKFMVYLQKENIIDESGMPKERFSAEFPKEGPSILRIQQVVRGDSAAYFCASSPNRVDYGYTFGSGTRLTVV.